This T cell receptor (beta chain) was recorded in a study of breast tumors, draining lymph nodes, adjacent tissues. General study points: Compared with lymph nodes, tumors were less diverse; compared with nontumor tissue, more. Tumor T cell lymph node origin was a supported hypothesis, not proven. Most tumor T cells seemingly derive from lymph node, then expand in tumor.

As regards this clonotype: What it binds is unknown.

This CDR3 has 17 residues. V lost 3 bases, J lost 0 bases, and 12 bases lay in between. The V gene's germline CDR1 is MNHEY and CDR2 SMNVEV (reference sequence). TCRdb processed the multiplex PCR reads anew with MiXCR; each CDR3 protein has one entry. This sample has about 15,000 distinct CDR3 sequences, with around 57% found just once. The specimen was tumor-adjacent breast tissue. The chain joins TRBV27 to TRBJ1-6; D not resolved. The clonotype was recovered from a female donor with breast cancer. Some clones in this sample may be carry-over from other donors' samples. The CDR3 coding sequence is TGTGCCAGCAGTTTTGGGCCCAGAGGCTCCTATAATTCACCCCTCCACTTT. Its protein product is CASSFGPRGSYNSPLHF.